This entry lists 8 T cell receptor beta chains sequenced from one sample in a study of beta chain features in type 1 diabetes. Study-level findings and limits: Patients with Type 1 diabetes showed moderately but significantly shorter TCRB CDR3s in all four CD4+ subsets.

Their target antigens are unknown. Investigators reverse transcribed all isolated RNA, so they sequenced expressed TCRB transcripts. Method: immunoSEQ multiplex PCR; TCRdb's copy keeps in-frame clones and lacks some. Seen here are 130,000 or so clones, approximately 15% observed once, and the top ten hold around 2.5%. The sequenced sample was central memory CD4+ T cells from blood. The receptors come from a man aged 18-30 years with type 1 diabetes.

This chain joins TRBV30 and TRBJ1-3, with 7 nucleotides matching TRBD1. The CDR3 spans 15 residues. Germline-derived CDR1 and CDR2 are GTSNPN and SVGIG (reference sequence). Trimming took 4 bases from V and 0 from J; bases not matched to a gene: 6. As DNA, the CDR3 is TGTGCCTGGACGACAGGGTTCCTCTCTGGAAACACCATATATTTT. As protein: CAWTTGFLSGNTIYF.

This clone was observed a few times. The V and J genes are TRBV29-1 and TRBJ2-2; D is possibly TRBD1 (6 bases). The CDR3 has 12 amino acids. CDR1 SQVTM and CDR2 ANQGSEA come from the germline V gene. V was clipped by 7 bases and J by 1 base, with 7 bases between them. The CDR3 here is CSGGGNTGELFF. CDR3 in DNA: TGCAGCGGAGGGGGGAACACCGGGGAGCTGTTTTTT.

The chain carries TRBV7-3 and TRBJ2-5; D is ambiguous. This CDR3 contains 12 residues. V gave up 0 bases and J gave up 5 bases, with 4 bases separating them. In germline, CDR1 is SGHTA, CDR2 FQGTGA. CDR3 bases: TGTGCCAGCAGCTTAACTCGGGAGACCCAGTACTTC. It translates to CASSLTRETQYF.

This clone has more than one count but fewer than ten. This chain connects TRBV30 to TRBJ2-1; D perhaps matches TRBD2 (5 bases). V was pared by 2 bases and J by 9 bases, with 14 bases between. The germline CDR1 and CDR2 sequences are GTSNPN and SVGIG (reference sequence). The CDR3 extends over 13 amino acids. The CDR3: CAWSFTTISEQFF. CDR3 bases: TGTGCCTGGAGTTTCACGACTATTTCTGAGCAGTTCTTC.

The chain is built from TRBV2 and TRBJ2-1, with D unclear. The CDR3 spans 13 residues. V was trimmed by 3 bases and J by 7 bases, leaving 10 bases between them. Germline assignment: CDR1 SNHLY and CDR2 FYNNEI. The DNA of the CDR3 is TGTGCCAGCAGTGATACGGGCCGGAATGAGCAGTTCTTC. Translated, it gives CASSDTGRNEQFF.

In its sample, this clone was seen a few times. The chain carries TRBV2 and TRBJ1-5; D is uncertain. V lost 5 bases and J lost 1, with 15 bases in between. The germline V gene has CDR1 SNHLY and CDR2 FYNNEI. The CDR3 totals 16 residues. The CDR3 DNA is TGTGCCAGCAGTCCACGGACCGGAGGGAGCAATCAGCCCCAGCATTTT. This translates into CASSPRTGGSNQPQHF.

The CDR3 reads CASSPAVTGAEAFF. The CDR3, as DNA: TGTGCCAGCTCACCCGCGGTGACAGGGGCTGAAGCTTTCTTT. V is TRBV18 and J is TRBJ1-1, with 8 bases that match TRBD1. V gave up 3 bases and J gave up 6 bases; unmatched junction bases: 6. This CDR3 is built from 14 residues. CDR1 is KGHSH, CDR2 LQKENI, per germline.

The V and J genes are TRBV30 and TRBJ2-5; no clear D gene. Germline CDR1 GTSNPN, CDR2 SVGIG (reference sequence). V lost 4 bases, J lost 5 bases, and 14 bases lay in between. The length of the CDR3 is 13 residues. CDR3 sequence: CAWKRSGHETQYF. The CDR3 coding sequence is TGTGCCTGGAAAAGGTCTGGCCATGAGACCCAGTACTTC.